These 3 T cell receptor beta chains share one sample of origin, sequenced in a study of OX40 agonist ivuxolimab in advanced cancers. Assay used: immunoSEQ multiplex PCR; TCRdb lists only in-frame clones, some missing. The profile shows about 20,000 clones, around 78% of them singletons. The sample consisted of CD4+ or CD8+ T cells sorted from blood, taken in a trial of the OX40 agonist ivuxolimab. The receptors were sampled from an adult with an advanced solid tumor such as melanoma, head and neck, liver or kidney cancer.

The chain uses TRBV2 and TRBJ2-2, with D unresolved. The CDR3 consists of 10 residues. Germline-derived CDR1 and CDR2 are SNHLY and FYNNEI. With 11 bases removed from V and 8 bases from J, the gap between germline ends came to 9 bases. In DNA, the CDR3 is TGTGCCTCTATCGGGGGGGAGCTGTTTTTT. The encoded protein is CASIGGELFF. The variable domain in full, completed from reference TRBV2 and TRBJ2-2, reads EPEVTQTPSHQVTQMGQEVILRCVPISNHLYFYWYRQILGQKVEFLVSFYNNEISEKSEIFDDQFSVERPDGSNFTLKIRSTKLEDSAMYFCASIGGELFFGEGSRLTVL.

The rearrangement uses TRBV27 and TRBJ2-3; D is perhaps TRBD1 (5 bases). Germline assignment: CDR1 MNHEY and CDR2 SMNVEV (reference sequence). The V gene lost 3 bases and the J gene lost 2 bases, with 9 bases spanning the gap. This CDR3 has 14 residues. The CDR3 DNA follows: TGTGCCAGCAGTTTGGGGCTTACCACAGATACGCAGTATTTT. Translating it yields CASSLGLTTDTQYF.

The chain carries TRBV7-3 and TRBJ2-1; D may match TRBD1 or TRBD2 (5 bases each). Trimming removed 0 bases from V and 9 bases from J, with 12 bases in between. Germline V gives CDR1 SGHTA, CDR2 FQGTGA. The CDR3 is 14 residues long. The CDR3 reads CASSLTGPRGEQFF. CDR3 sequence (DNA): TGTGCCAGCAGCTTAACGGGCCCGAGGGGTGAGCAGTTCTTC.